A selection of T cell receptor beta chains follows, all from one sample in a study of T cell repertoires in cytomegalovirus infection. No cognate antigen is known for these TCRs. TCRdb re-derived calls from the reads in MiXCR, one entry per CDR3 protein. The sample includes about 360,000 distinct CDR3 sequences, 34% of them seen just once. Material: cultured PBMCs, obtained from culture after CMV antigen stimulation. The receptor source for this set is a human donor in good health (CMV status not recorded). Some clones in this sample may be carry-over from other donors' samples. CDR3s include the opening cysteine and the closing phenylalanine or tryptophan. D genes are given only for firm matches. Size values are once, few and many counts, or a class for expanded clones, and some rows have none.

cdr3_aa: CATGLAGGPGGKETQYF
cdr3_nt: TGTGCCACCGGACTAGCGGGAGGGCCCGGGGGAAAAGAGACCCAGTACTTC
j_call: TRBJ2-5
v_call: TRBV24-1
clone_size: many
d_call: TRBD2

cdr3_aa: CSARKDSGETQYF
cdr3_nt: TGCAGTGCTAGAAAGGACAGTGGAGAGACCCAGTACTTC
j_call: TRBJ2-5
v_call: TRBV20-1
clone_size: few
d_call: .

cdr3_aa: CASSLSYSSYNEQFF
cdr3_nt: TGTGCCAGCAGTTTATCCTATAGCTCCTACAATGAGCAGTTCTTC
j_call: TRBJ2-1
v_call: TRBV27
clone_size: few
d_call: .

cdr3_aa: CASRLRAAETQYF
cdr3_nt: TGTGCCAGCAGATTACGGGCAGCTGAGACCCAGTACTTC
j_call: TRBJ2-5
v_call: TRBV2
clone_size: .
d_call: .

cdr3_aa: CASSSRSYGYTF
cdr3_nt: TGTGCCAGCAGCAGCCGCAGCTATGGCTACACCTTC
j_call: TRBJ1-2
v_call: TRBV7-2
clone_size: .
d_call: .

cdr3_aa: CASSEYSPKTDTQYF
cdr3_nt: TGTGCCAGCAGTGAATATAGCCCCAAAACAGATACGCAGTATTTT
j_call: TRBJ2-3
v_call: TRBV6-1
clone_size: many
d_call: .

cdr3_aa: CASSLTGGAGTDTQYF
cdr3_nt: TGTGCCAGCAGCTTAACAGGGGGCGCCGGCACAGATACGCAGTATTTT
j_call: TRBJ2-3
v_call: TRBV7-2
clone_size: many
d_call: TRBD1

cdr3_aa: CASNKRGGSRETQYF
cdr3_nt: TGTGCCAGTAACAAGAGAGGGGGCTCGCGAGAGACCCAGTACTTC
j_call: TRBJ2-5
v_call: TRBV19
clone_size: .
d_call: TRBD1

cdr3_aa: CAISVGQGMVEAFF
cdr3_nt: TGTGCCATCAGTGTCGGTCAGGGGATGGTAGAAGCTTTCTTT
j_call: TRBJ1-1
v_call: TRBV10-3
clone_size: few
d_call: .

cdr3_aa: CASSLTTTSPFSPNNEQFF
cdr3_nt: TGTGCCAGCAGCCTCACCACGACTAGTCCCTTTTCGCCAAACAATGAGCAGTTCTTC
j_call: TRBJ2-1
v_call: TRBV11-3
clone_size: many
d_call: .

cdr3_aa: CASTGGNEQFF
cdr3_nt: TGTGCCAGCACGGGAGGGAATGAGCAGTTCTTC
j_call: TRBJ2-1
v_call: TRBV11-3
clone_size: few
d_call: TRBD2

cdr3_aa: CASTPLTGGRETQYF
cdr3_nt: TGTGCCAGCACTCCTTTGACAGGGGGCAGAGAGACCCAGTACTTC
j_call: TRBJ2-5
v_call: TRBV6-2/TRBV6-3
clone_size: few
d_call: TRBD1

cdr3_aa: CASSIGPGRGEAFF
cdr3_nt: TGTGCCAGTAGTATTGGGCCAGGGAGGGGTGAAGCTTTCTTT
j_call: TRBJ1-1
v_call: TRBV19
clone_size: .
d_call: .

cdr3_aa: CASSLREGVPYNEQFF
cdr3_nt: TGTGCCAGCAGCTTAAGAGAAGGGGTGCCCTACAATGAGCAGTTCTTC
j_call: TRBJ2-1
v_call: TRBV7-3
clone_size: once
d_call: .

cdr3_aa: CASSLLESGGANTQYF
cdr3_nt: TGTGCCAGCAGCTTACTGGAATCAGGGGGCGCGAATACGCAGTATTTT
j_call: TRBJ2-3
v_call: TRBV7-6
clone_size: few
d_call: TRBD1

cdr3_aa: CASTEVAVVSGYGYTF
cdr3_nt: TGTGCCAGTACGGAAGTCGCAGTAGTTTCAGGCTATGGCTACACCTTC
j_call: TRBJ1-2
v_call: TRBV19
clone_size: .
d_call: .

cdr3_aa: CASYGYYNEQFF
cdr3_nt: TGCGCCAGCTACGGGTACTACAATGAGCAGTTCTTC
j_call: TRBJ2-1
v_call: TRBV5-1
clone_size: .
d_call: .

cdr3_aa: CASGGTGAYEQYF
cdr3_nt: TGTGCCAGCGGAGGGACAGGGGCCTACGAGCAGTACTTC
j_call: TRBJ2-7
v_call: TRBV7-2
clone_size: .
d_call: TRBD1